Sequencing of this TCR beta chain was carried out in a study of cytomegalovirus exposure and HLA in healthy donors. Study context: A prior study identified just under 120 million unique TCR beta sequences from 200 million or so T cells. Study observations and caveats: Previous analysis showed most TCR beta V segments were productive about 87% or about 30% of the time. Rare TCR sequences dominated, though some public TCRs recurred in many donors.

In regard to this clone: Its antigen is currently unknown.

This CDR3 has 15 amino acids. Germline CDR1 MNHNY, CDR2 SVGAGI (reference sequence). Between the trimmed V and J ends, which lost 2 bases and 3 bases, there was a span of 10 bases. Healthy bone marrow donors formed the donor group. The PCR used 60 Vbeta and 13 Jbeta primers. Using immunoSEQ multiplex PCR, the repertoire was profiled, and TCRdb retains in-frame clones only, with some absent. The sample comprises hundreds of thousands of clones, more than 60% of which are singletons, and 15% to 17% rests with the top ten. The J gene is TRBJ1-4, the V gene TRBV6-6, with D perhaps TRBD1 (6 bases). The sample consisted of PBMCs. The receptor was derived from a man aged 35 to 55 in good health and CMV-seronegative. The CDR3 nucleotides read TGTGCCAGCAGTTACGGGGGGGCAGCTAATGAAAAACTGTTTTTT. Residues: CASSYGGAANEKLFF.